This T cell receptor (beta chain) was documented in a study of beta chain features in type 1 diabetes. Sorting based on CD45RO/CCR7/CD25/CD127/CD95/CD27 separated CD4+ naive, central memory, regulatory and stem cell-like memory cells. Study observations and caveats: For type 1 diabetes patients, VDJ junctions showed fewer insertions and more deletions. TCRB CDR3s from Type 1 diabetes patients were moderately but significantly shorter in all four CD4+ subsets. Reads derived from cDNA could over-represent cells showing high TCR expression.

Points on this clone: What it binds is not known. This specimen includes other DNA sequences encoding the same CDR3.

In germline, CDR1 is MNHNY, CDR2 SVGAGI (reference sequence). This CDR3 spans 13 amino acids. The V end lost 0 bases, the J end lost 3 bases, and 5 bases lay between the germline ends. Since all of the isolated RNA was reverse transcribed, expressed TCRB transcripts were what got sequenced. Produced via immunoSEQ multiplex PCR; TCRdb's table is partial and in-frame only. This sample has over 700,000 clones, with roughly 17% found just once. The V gene is TRBV6-6, the J gene TRBJ1-1; D unresolved. This sequence was found in a woman aged 18-35 years in good health. Sequencing was carried out using naive CD4+ T cells from blood. Here the CDR3 reads CASSYSRDTEAFF. The CDR3, as DNA: TGTGCCAGCAGTTACTCGAGGGACACTGAAGCTTTCTTT.